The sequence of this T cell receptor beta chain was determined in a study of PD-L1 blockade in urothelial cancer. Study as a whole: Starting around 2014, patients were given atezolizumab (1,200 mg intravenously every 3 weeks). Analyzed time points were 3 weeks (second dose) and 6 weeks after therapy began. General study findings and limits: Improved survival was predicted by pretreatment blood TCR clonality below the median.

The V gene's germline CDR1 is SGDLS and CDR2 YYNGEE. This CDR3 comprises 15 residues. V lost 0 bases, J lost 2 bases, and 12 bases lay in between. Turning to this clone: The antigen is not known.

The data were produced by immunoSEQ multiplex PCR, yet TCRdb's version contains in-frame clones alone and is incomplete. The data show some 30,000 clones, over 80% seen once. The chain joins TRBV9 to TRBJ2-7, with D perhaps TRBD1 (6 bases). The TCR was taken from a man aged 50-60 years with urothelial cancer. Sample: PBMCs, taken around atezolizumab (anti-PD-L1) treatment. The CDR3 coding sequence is TGTGCCAGCAGCGTAGCAGGGGACCAGACCTACGAGCAGTACTTC. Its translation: CASSVAGDQTYEQYF.